This T cell receptor beta chain was sequenced during a study of OX40 agonist ivuxolimab in advanced cancers. At the level of the whole study: Ivuxolimab was an agonistic, fully human IgG2 monoclonal antibody directed against OX40 (CD134), a costimulatory receptor. Intravenous ivuxolimab was administered to patients every 2 weeks at six dose levels: 0.01, 0.1, 0.3, 1.5, 3 and 10 mg/kg. Among the roughly 50 dose-escalation patients, 19 had hepatocellular carcinoma, 15 or so melanoma, 9 renal cell carcinoma and 9 head and neck cancer. In the dose-escalation cohort, nearly 85% of patients were male, and the mean age was approximately 60 years with a range of roughly 20 to 79. Prior anti-PD-1, anti-PD-L1 or anti-CTLA-4 therapy was permitted, and checkpoint inhibitors had been received by roughly two fifths of dose-escalation patients. Partial responses occurred in three dose-escalation patients, of whom one had hepatocellular carcinoma and two had cutaneous melanoma. Peripheral TCRbeta sequencing aimed to test whether ivuxolimab altered TCR sequence diversity and caused clonal T-cell expansion. The paper reports the monotherapy dose-escalation portion (N of about 47 patients) of the phase I ivuxolimab trial.

Taken from the germline V gene, the CDR1 and CDR2 loops are SGHTA and FQGNSA. The CDR3 runs 13 residues from the cysteine to the phenylalanine. CDR3 DNA only is kept here, 39 bases in frame from base 1. V and J lose 0 bases and 5 bases, and a span of 4 bases separates them. In regard to this clone: Its antigen specificity is not known. Base quality data are lacking; no much larger clone is found one base away.

The trial excluded patients who had a history of autoimmune disease or were on systemic immunosuppression. In every dose cohort, peripheral blood was drawn for TCR sequencing at baseline, cycle 4 day 1, and cycle 7 day 1. The samples were taken from a phase I, first-in-human, multicenter, open-label dose-escalation trial of ivuxolimab. Adults with locally advanced or metastatic melanoma, renal cell carcinoma, hepatocellular carcinoma or head and neck squamous cell carcinoma were enrolled in the trial. Before TCR sequencing, CD4+ T cells and CD8+ T cells from peripheral blood were sorted into separate populations. Here is what the overall study found, with its caveats: At doses of 0.1 to 3.0 mg/kg, clonal expansion of both CD4+ and CD8+ T cells in blood was seen between baseline and week 6. In partial responders in the 0.1-3.0 mg/kg groups, normalized peripheral clonal expansion was found to be among the lowest, especially among CD8+ T cells. Antigen specificity was not determined for the clonally expanded peripheral T cells. After ivuxolimab, CD8+ T cells had more expanded clones than CD4+ T cells on average. Low levels of normalized T-cell clonal expansion were also shown by some nonresponding patients.

For sequencing of the TCRbeta CDR3 region, genomic DNA was extracted from the sorted cells. TCRbeta CDR3 regions were sequenced using the immunoSEQ Assay. TCRdb provides this immuneACCESS table in a form limited to in-frame rearrangements. Some clones are lacking; in checked studies, under half of them reflect an unresolved V gene, and why the rest are absent is not known. Present in this sample are about 72,000 clones, roughly 80% of which were seen just once. The leading ten clones occupy over 4% of the sample. The receptor comes from an adult with an advanced solid tumor such as melanoma, head and neck, liver or kidney cancer. The sequence is built from TRBV7-2 and TRBJ2-2; the D gene lacks a confident call. Sequencing used CD4+ or CD8+ T cells sorted from blood, obtained in a trial of the OX40 agonist ivuxolimab. The DNA sequence is TGTGCCAGCAGCTTAGCCTTTACCGGGGAGCTGTTTTTT. This codes for CASSLAFTGELFF.